This passage covers 2 T cell receptor beta chains from one sample sequenced in a study of CD8 T cells in Susac syndrome. Random hexamers were used to reverse transcribe 0.5 to 1 ug of RNA. TCRdb itself ran the immunoSEQ multiplex PCR reads through MiXCR, one entry per CDR3 protein. The data show roughly 220,000 distinct CDR3 sequences, 94% seen once. Sequencing used CD4+ T cells from PBMCs. These receptors all come from a human donor with Susac syndrome.

The V call is TRBV6-1, the J call TRBJ2-7; 8 bases line up with TRBD2. The CDR3 runs to 15 residues. V shed 1 base and J 3 bases; nucleotides not matched to a gene: 5. Germline V gene sequence: CDR1 MNHNS, CDR2 SASEGT. The CDR3 coding sequence is TGTGCCAGCAGTGAAGATCCCGGGACTAGCTACGAGCAGTACTTC. It translates to CASSEDPGTSYEQYF.

The rearrangement uses TRBV7-9 and TRBJ1-5; the match to TRBD1 covers 7 bases. The germline V gene encodes CDR1 SEHNR and CDR2 FQNEAQ (reference sequence). The CDR3 spans 15 residues. V was clipped by 2 bases and J by 5 bases; unmatched bases: 6. The CDR3 DNA reads as TGTGCCAGCAGCTTACCCGGACAGGCGTATCAGCCCCAGCATTTT. Protein product: CASSLPGQAYQPQHF.